Below, 4 T cell receptor beta chains from the same sample are listed, as sequenced in a study of blood T cell repertoires in COVID-19. Profiling relied on immunoSEQ multiplex PCR, and the TCRdb table lists in-frame clones only, not all of them. The sample contains 100,000 to 150,000 clones, roughly 90% of which appear only once. The source material was peripheral blood. These TCRs come from a man aged 45-65 years with acute or convalescent COVID-19.

The genes are TRBV21-1 and TRBJ1-2. TRBV21-1 is assigned pseudogene status. The CDR3 runs 19 residues. CDR3 amino acids: CASSKDRDAGSVGNYGYTF. In nucleotides, the CDR3 is TGTGCCAGCAGCAAAGATCGGGATGCGGGCAGCGTAGGTAACTATGGCTACACCTTC.

This sequence joins TRBV12-5 and TRBJ1-1; 7 bases map to TRBD1. The germline gives CDR1 LGHNT, CDR2 FRNRAP. The length of the CDR3 is 15 residues. Germline trimming cut 2 bases from V and 5 bases from J; bases unmatched to any gene: 8. CDR3 amino acids: CASGLMTGLRTEAFF. CDR3 DNA: TGTGCTAGTGGTTTGATGACAGGGCTTAGGACTGAAGCTTTCTTT.

This chain's CDR3 is CASSSPGLADYEQYF. Written as DNA, the CDR3 is TGCGCCAGCAGCTCTCCGGGACTAGCAGATTACGAGCAGTACTTC. The V gene is TRBV5-1, the J gene TRBJ2-7; 9 bases fit TRBD2. The V and J ends lost 3 bases and 4 bases, in that order; junction bases with no gene match: 8. CDR3 length: 15 amino acids. Germline V CDR1 and CDR2: SGHRS, YFSETQ.

V is TRBV2 and J is TRBJ1-4, with D uncertain. The length of the CDR3 is 16 residues. The germline gives CDR1 SNHLY, CDR2 FYNNEI. The V and J ends lost 2 bases and 0 bases respectively, with 10 bases between them. DNA for the CDR3: TGTGCCAGCAGTGAACTAAACGTCGCAACTAATGAAAAACTGTTTTTT. Protein product: CASSELNVATNEKLFF.